A selection of T cell receptor beta chains follows, all from one sample in a study of blood T cell repertoires in COVID-19. The assay was immunoSEQ multiplex PCR, and TCRdb's table has in-frame clones only and misses some. Seen here are around 150,000 clones, roughly 90% observed once, and the top ten hold about 4.6%. Sequencing used peripheral blood. The source is a young man with COVID-19, enrolled during active disease. Each CDR3 is given with its conserved first and last residue. The D gene is left open where the match is weak. Clone size is given for some rows only: seen once, a few or many times, or a class if the clone is expanded.

DNA	CDR3	D	size	V	J
TGTGCCTCCCGCGAACAGCCTGAAAAACTGTTTTTT	CASREQPEKLFF	.	.	TRBV19	TRBJ1-4
TGTGCCAGCAGTTTATCCGGGGACGAGCAGTACTTC	CASSLSGDEQYF	.	.	TRBV27	TRBJ2-7
TGTGCCAGCAGTGTGGACAGGGAGGTCTACGAGCAGTACTTC	CASSVDREVYEQYF	TRBD1	.	TRBV2	TRBJ2-7
TGTGCCACCAGTGTGGAGCGGGGTAGCACAGATACGCAGTATTTT	CATSVERGSTDTQYF	TRBD2	.	TRBV24-1	TRBJ2-3
TGTGCCAGTGCGGACAGGATGACTTACGAGCAGTACTTC	CASADRMTYEQYF	TRBD1	.	TRBV19	TRBJ2-7
TGCAGCGTTGAAACCCGGGTTCTATCCGGGCAGTTCTTC	CSVETRVLSGQFF	.	.	TRBV29-1	TRBJ2-1
TGTGCCAGCAGCTTAGGACAGGGGCGCAATCAGCCCCAGCATTTT	CASSLGQGRNQPQHF	TRBD1	few	TRBV7-2	TRBJ1-5
TGTGCCAGCAGCCTATCGGGATCCTTAGGCCTAAACAATGAGCAGTTCTTC	CASSLSGSLGLNNEQFF	.	.	TRBV7-8	TRBJ2-1
TGCGCCAGCAGCCAAGATGGTAGCCAGCCCCAGCATTTT	CASSQDGSQPQHF	.	.	TRBV4-3	TRBJ1-5
TGCGCCAGCAGCCAAGATCTCCCCCGGGGGAATGAGCAGTTCTTC	CASSQDLPRGNEQFF	.	.	TRBV4-3	TRBJ2-1
TGCAGTGTCTACAGCACAGATACGCAGTATTTT	CSVYSTDTQYF	.	few	TRBV20-1	TRBJ2-3
TGCGCCAGCAGTCAGGTGGAGCAGGGTTATCAGCCCCAGCATTTT	CASSQVEQGYQPQHF	.	.	TRBV23-1	TRBJ1-5
TGCGCCAGCAGCTTGATGCCTCAGGGGGCTGACACTGAAGCTTTCTTT	CASSLMPQGADTEAFF	TRBD1	.	TRBV5-1	TRBJ1-1
TGTGCCAGCAGCCAAGGCAGGGACAGACCTAATGAAAAACTGTTTTTT	CASSQGRDRPNEKLFF	TRBD1	.	TRBV4-2	TRBJ1-4
TGTGCCAGCAGTTTCCGGACAGGGGTCGGGGGCATTCAGTACTTC	CASSFRTGVGGIQYF	TRBD1	.	TRBV27	TRBJ2-4
TGTGCCAGCAGTTTACAACTAATCTCGTTTCAGTTTGCTAACTATGGCTACACCTTC	CASSLQLISFQFANYGYTF	.	.	TRBV28	TRBJ1-2
TGTGCCTGGAGGGGGTCAAGGACTAGCGCTCCCTACGAGCAGTACTTC	CAWRGSRTSAPYEQYF	TRBD2	once	TRBV30	TRBJ2-7
TGTGCCAGCAGCTTCTCGACTAGCGGATACAATGAGCAGTTCTTC	CASSFSTSGYNEQFF	TRBD2	.	TRBV5-6	TRBJ2-1
TGTGCCAGCAGTTTGGCAGGACAAAATAGCAATCAGCCCCAGCATTTT	CASSLAGQNSNQPQHF	.	.	TRBV28	TRBJ1-5
TGTGCCACCAGCGCTCCGGGACAGGGGAGCACTGAAGCTTTCTTT	CATSAPGQGSTEAFF	TRBD1	.	TRBV15	TRBJ1-1
TGTGCCAGCAGTCCCCACCCCTCTAGCGGGGGAAATGAGCAGTTCTTC	CASSPHPSSGGNEQFF	TRBD2	.	TRBV28	TRBJ2-1
TGTGCCAGCCCCGGGACAGGGGGCGCGGGCTATGGCTACACCTTC	CASPGTGGAGYGYTF	TRBD1	.	TRBV28	TRBJ1-2
TGCGCCAGCAGACAGGTCCCGAACACTGAAGCTTTCTTT	CASRQVPNTEAFF	.	.	TRBV4-1	TRBJ1-1
TGTGCCAGCAGCCCTAGGCGGGGGGCTACGATCGGCTATGGCTACACCTTC	CASSPRRGATIGYGYTF	.	.	TRBV7-2	TRBJ1-2
TGTGCCTGGAGTAGCGAGAATTTAAGCAATCAGCCCCAGCATTTT	CAWSSENLSNQPQHF	.	.	TRBV30	TRBJ1-5
TGTGCCAGCAAGTGGCACCTGACTAGCGGAGCGGGTAATGAGCAGTTCTTC	CASKWHLTSGAGNEQFF	TRBD2	once	TRBV28	TRBJ2-1
TGTGCCAGCTCACCTGGGACTAGCGGGAGGTACGAGCAGTACTTC	CASSPGTSGRYEQYF	TRBD2	.	TRBV18	TRBJ2-7
TGTGCCAGCAGTTTATTACAGGGGGCCAAAGAAGCTTTCTTT	CASSLLQGAKEAFF	TRBD1	.	TRBV27	TRBJ1-1
TGCGCCAGCAGTTTCGGGACTAGCGACTACAATGAGCAGTTCTTC	CASSFGTSDYNEQFF	TRBD2	.	TRBV5-1	TRBJ2-1
TGTGCCAGCAGTCCGGACAAGAACACTGAAGCTTTCTTT	CASSPDKNTEAFF	.	.	TRBV6-5	TRBJ1-1
TGTGCCAGCAACAATGAACAGGGGGTAGAGACCCAGTACTTC	CASNNEQGVETQYF	TRBD1	.	TRBV28	TRBJ2-5
TGTGCCACCAGTGATTTGTCGGCGGGAGGGCTGCATGAGCAGTTCTTC	CATSDLSAGGLHEQFF	TRBD2	once	TRBV24-1	TRBJ2-1
TGTGCCAGCAGTTTGCCCTCGGACAGGGAATCGGTAAGGCATAGCACAGATACGCAGTATTTT	CASSLPSDRESVRHSTDTQYF	TRBD1	.	TRBV6-7	TRBJ2-3
TGTGCCAGCAGCTTTTTTGGGGGGGACTATGGCTACACCTTC	CASSFFGGDYGYTF	.	.	TRBV7-9	TRBJ1-2
TGCAGCGTTCAGGACAGGGCTGGAAACACCATATATTTT	CSVQDRAGNTIYF	TRBD1	.	TRBV29-1	TRBJ1-3
TGTGCCAGCAGTTCCCCGTGGGGGGGAAACACTGAAGCTTTCTTT	CASSSPWGGNTEAFF	.	once	TRBV28	TRBJ1-1
TGTGCCAGCAGCCTAGGGACATCTCGCACAGATACGCAGTATTTT	CASSLGTSRTDTQYF	.	.	TRBV7-2	TRBJ2-3
TGTGCCAGCAGACTAGCGGGAGAAACAGATACGCAGTATTTT	CASRLAGETDTQYF	TRBD2	.	TRBV6-5	TRBJ2-3
TGTGCCAGTGGGCCCTTGGGACAGCCGAACACCGGGGAGCTGTTTTTT	CASGPLGQPNTGELFF	TRBD1	.	TRBV19	TRBJ2-2
TGCGCCAGCAGCCTGTCGTGGACTAGCGACTCCTACGAGCAGTACTTC	CASSLSWTSDSYEQYF	TRBD2	.	TRBV5-1	TRBJ2-7
TGTGCCAGCAATACAGAACAGGGGGTGGCCCATTCACCCCTCCACTTT	CASNTEQGVAHSPLHF	TRBD1	.	TRBV4-2	TRBJ1-6
TGTGCCAGCAGCGTAGCGGGAGCTCTCTCCTACGAGCAGTACTTC	CASSVAGALSYEQYF	.	.	TRBV9	TRBJ2-7
TGTGCCAGCAGTCAATCCCCCCGGGGCAGGGGATACGAGCAGTACTTC	CASSQSPRGRGYEQYF	.	.	TRBV11-2	TRBJ2-7
TGTGCCAGCTCACCACCGAGGGGGGGCACCGGGGAGCTGTTTTTT	CASSPPRGGTGELFF	.	.	TRBV18	TRBJ2-2
TGTGCCAGCAGTTTATTACAAGAGACCCAGTACTTC	CASSLLQETQYF	.	.	TRBV28	TRBJ2-5
TGTGCCAGTAGCCGCATAGCGGGGGGCCGAAGCAATCAGCCCCAGCATTTT	CASSRIAGGRSNQPQHF	.	.	TRBV19	TRBJ1-5
TGTGCCAGCAGCTTGGTGGCTAGCTCCTACAATGAGCAGTTCTTC	CASSLVASSYNEQFF	.	.	TRBV5-4	TRBJ2-1
TGTGCCACCAGCAGAGCCGCGGGGGGGCAAACAGATACGCAGTATTTT	CATSRAAGGQTDTQYF	TRBD2	.	TRBV15	TRBJ2-3
TGTGCCAGCAGCTTATCTCCAGGCATGAACACTGAAGCTTTCTTT	CASSLSPGMNTEAFF	.	.	TRBV7-2	TRBJ1-1
TGTGCCAGCAGCCCTAGCGGGACAAGCACAGATACGCAGTATTTT	CASSPSGTSTDTQYF	TRBD2	.	TRBV7-2	TRBJ2-3
TGTGCCTGGAGTGTACCACAGGCAACTAATGAAAAACTGTTTTTT	CAWSVPQATNEKLFF	.	.	TRBV30	TRBJ1-4
TGTGCCAGCTCACTGGGGAGGCGGCCCTCTGGGGCCAACGTCCTGACTTTC	CASSLGRRPSGANVLTF	.	.	TRBV18	TRBJ2-6
TGTGCCAGCAGCGGTGGCCATGGCTACACCTTC	CASSGGHGYTF	.	.	TRBV9	TRBJ1-2
TGTGCCAGCACCGTCCTCCTAGCGGGGGGTGACACCGGGGAGCTGTTTTTT	CASTVLLAGGDTGELFF	TRBD2	.	TRBV5-6	TRBJ2-2
TGTGCCAGCAGCTTAAGCGGGGGGGAGACCCAGTACTTC	CASSLSGGETQYF	TRBD2	.	TRBV7-3	TRBJ2-5
TGTGCCAGCAGCCTCCGACAGGGGTGGGGCACTGAAGCTTTCTTT	CASSLRQGWGTEAFF	TRBD1	.	TRBV7-8	TRBJ1-1
TGTGCCAGCAGTTTATCAATGACAGGGGAAAATGGCTACACCTTC	CASSLSMTGENGYTF	TRBD1	.	TRBV27	TRBJ1-2
TGTGCCAGCAGTCCTTCGGACAGGGGCTATGGCTACACCTTC	CASSPSDRGYGYTF	TRBD1	.	TRBV6-5	TRBJ1-2
TGTGCCAGCAGCGTAGCTGGAGGGATGGAGACCCAGTACTTC	CASSVAGGMETQYF	.	once	TRBV9	TRBJ2-5
TGTGCCAGCAGCCAAGACCGGACAGGGTACGAGCAGTACTTC	CASSQDRTGYEQYF	TRBD1	.	TRBV4-2	TRBJ2-7